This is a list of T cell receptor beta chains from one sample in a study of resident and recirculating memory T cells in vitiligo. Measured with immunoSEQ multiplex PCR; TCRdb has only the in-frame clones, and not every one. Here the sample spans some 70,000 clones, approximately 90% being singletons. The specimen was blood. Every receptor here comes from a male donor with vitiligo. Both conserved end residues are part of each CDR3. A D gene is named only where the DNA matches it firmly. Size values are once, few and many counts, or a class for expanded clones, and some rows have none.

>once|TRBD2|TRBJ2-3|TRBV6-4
TGTGCCAGCAGTGAGTCTAGCGGGGGGGCCGATACGCAGTATTTT
CASSESSGGADTQYF
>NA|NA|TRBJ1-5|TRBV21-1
TGTGCCAGCAGCTCCCGGGGACTCGGGCAGCCCCAGCATTTT
CASSSRGLGQPQHF
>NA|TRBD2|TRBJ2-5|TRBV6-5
TGTGCCAGCAGTAGCGCGGGGGGACCGGGGGAGACCCAGTACTTC
CASSSAGGPGETQYF
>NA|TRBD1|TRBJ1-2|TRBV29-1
TGCAGCGTTGACAGGGGGCTTAGCCACTATGGCTACACCTTC
CSVDRGLSHYGYTF
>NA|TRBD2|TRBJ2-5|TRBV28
TGTGCCAGCAGTGATCCTAGCGGGGGGCAAGAGACCCAGTACTTC
CASSDPSGGQETQYF
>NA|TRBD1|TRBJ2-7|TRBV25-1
TGTGCCAGCAGTGCACAGGGGAATCCCTACGAGCAGTACTTC
CASSAQGNPYEQYF
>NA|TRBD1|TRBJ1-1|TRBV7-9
TGTGCCAGCAGCTTGCAGGGGGGCACTGAAGCTTTCTTT
CASSLQGGTEAFF
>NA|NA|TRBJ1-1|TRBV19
TGTGCCAGCCGGACGGGGGGTTGGGGCACTGAAGCTTTCTTT
CASRTGGWGTEAFF
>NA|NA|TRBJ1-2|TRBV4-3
TGCGCCAGCAGAAACGTGGACGGGAATGGCTACACCTTC
CASRNVDGNGYTF
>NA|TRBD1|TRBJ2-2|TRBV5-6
TGTGCCAGCAGCTACCCCTTGGGGACAGGGGGTAAGAACGGGGAGCTGTTTTTT
CASSYPLGTGGKNGELFF
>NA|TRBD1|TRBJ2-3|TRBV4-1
TGCGCCAGCAGCCACCCGGGACAGACCCTCACAGATACGCAGTATTTT
CASSHPGQTLTDTQYF
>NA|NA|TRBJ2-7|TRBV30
TGTGCCTGGAGTCACTTCTCCTACGAGCAGTACTTC
CAWSHFSYEQYF
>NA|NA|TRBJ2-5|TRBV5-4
TGTGCCAGCAGCACGGCAGGACAAGAGACCCAGTACTTC
CASSTAGQETQYF
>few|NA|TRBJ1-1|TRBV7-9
TGTGCCAGCAGCTCTACGGTCAACACTGAAGCTTTCTTT
CASSSTVNTEAFF
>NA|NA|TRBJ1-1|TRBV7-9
TGTGCCAGCAGCTTAGCCCCGGGTGGCGCTTTCTTT
CASSLAPGGAFF
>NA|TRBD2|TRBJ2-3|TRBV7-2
TGTGCCAGCAGCTTGGTACTAGCGGGGGGAAACACAGATACGCAGTATTTT
CASSLVLAGGNTDTQYF
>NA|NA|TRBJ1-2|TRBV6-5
TGTGCCAGCAGTTTCCTATCGATGAGTGGCTACACCTTC
CASSFLSMSGYTF
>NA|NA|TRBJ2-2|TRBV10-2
TGCGCCAGCAGTGAGTCGGAAGGGGGGGTCACCGGGGAGCTGTTTTTT
CASSESEGGVTGELFF